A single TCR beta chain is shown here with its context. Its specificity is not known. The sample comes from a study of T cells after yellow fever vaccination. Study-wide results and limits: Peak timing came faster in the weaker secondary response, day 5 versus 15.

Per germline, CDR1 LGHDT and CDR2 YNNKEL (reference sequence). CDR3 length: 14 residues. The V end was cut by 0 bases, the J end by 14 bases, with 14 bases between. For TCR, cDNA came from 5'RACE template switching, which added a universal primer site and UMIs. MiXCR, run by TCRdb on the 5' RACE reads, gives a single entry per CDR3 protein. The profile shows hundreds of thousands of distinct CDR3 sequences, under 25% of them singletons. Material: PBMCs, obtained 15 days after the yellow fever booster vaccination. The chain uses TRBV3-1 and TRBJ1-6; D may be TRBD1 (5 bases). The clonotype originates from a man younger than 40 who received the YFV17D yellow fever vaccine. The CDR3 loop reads CASSQEWDGVSLHF. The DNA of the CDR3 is TGTGCCAGCAGCCAAGAATGGGACGGAGTGTCCCTCCACTTT.